The rows below give T cell receptor beta chains drawn from one sample of a study of cytomegalovirus exposure and HLA in healthy donors. Data came from immunoSEQ multiplex PCR; TCRdb stores just in-frame clones and leaves some out. Counted here are some 180,000 clones, roughly four fifths occurring once; the ten biggest clones make up roughly 3.6%. Sample: PBMCs. The source of these receptors is a man in his forties or fifties in good health and CMV-seropositive. CDR3s include the opening cysteine and the closing phenylalanine or tryptophan. The D gene is left open where the match is weak. Size is omitted from some rows. Given values are once, few, many or a class for expanded clones.

>.|.|TRBJ2-2|TRBV7-9
TGTGCCAGCAGCTTAGTAACAGGGAAGGTAGCCAACACCGGGGAGCTGTTTTTT
CASSLVTGKVANTGELFF
>.|TRBD1|TRBJ1-6|TRBV5-4
TGTGCCAGCAGCTCCCGGGACAGGGGTAATTCACCCCTCCACTTT
CASSSRDRGNSPLHF
>.|.|TRBJ2-3|TRBV2
TGTGCCAGCACCGAGCGAACCTACACAGATACGCAGTATTTT
CASTERTYTDTQYF
>few|.|TRBJ2-2|TRBV9
TGTGCCAGCAGCGTAGTGGCCGAGAACACCGGGGAGCTGTTTTTT
CASSVVAENTGELFF
>.|.|TRBJ2-1|TRBV7-6
TGTGCCAGCAGCTCTTCGGAGGGCCCCTACAATGAGCAGTTCTTC
CASSSSEGPYNEQFF
>.|.|TRBJ1-1|TRBV7-8
TGTGCCAGCAGCCCGGGGGGGCACACTGAAGCTTTCTTT
CASSPGGHTEAFF
>.|.|TRBJ2-5|TRBV7-2
TGTGCCAGCAGCTTTAGGGGTGTAGAGACCCAGTACTTC
CASSFRGVETQYF
>.|TRBD1|TRBJ1-2|TRBV30
TGTGCCTGGAGTGTAGGGACAGGGGGGTCCTATGGCTACACCTTC
CAWSVGTGGSYGYTF
>once|TRBD2|TRBJ2-7|TRBV30
TGTGCCTGGAGTAGGCTGGCGGGGGTTGGGTACGAGCAGTACTTC
CAWSRLAGVGYEQYF
>.|.|TRBJ1-2|TRBV7-4
TGTGCCAGCAGCTTCGACAGGAAAGTAAGCTATGGCTACACCTTC
CASSFDRKVSYGYTF
>few|TRBD1|TRBJ1-2|TRBV27
TGTGCCAGCAAGTCCAGGGGGGTAGGGGGCTACACCTTC
CASKSRGVGGYTF
>.|.|TRBJ1-3|TRBV28
TGTGCCAGCAGTTTAAACAGGGCTGGAAACACCATATATTTT
CASSLNRAGNTIYF
>.|TRBD1|TRBJ1-5|TRBV7-9
TGTGCCAGCAGCCGCGGACAGGATCGGCCCCAGCATTTT
CASSRGQDRPQHF
>.|TRBD2|TRBJ2-3|TRBV27
TGTGCCAGCAGTACTCCGGGACTAGCGGGATCGGGCGTTACGCAGTATTTT
CASSTPGLAGSGVTQYF
>.|.|TRBJ2-5|TRBV5-4
TGTGCCAGCAGCTCCCTTGGGGGCCGGGAGACCCAGTACTTC
CASSSLGGRETQYF
>few|TRBD2|TRBJ2-5|TRBV11-3
TGTGCCAGCAGCTTAGTAGCGGGGTCCCAAGAGACCCAGTACTTC
CASSLVAGSQETQYF
>.|.|TRBJ2-5|TRBV7-2
TGTGCCAGCAGCTTAGGAGGCGGGATTACGTACCAAGAGACCCAGTACTTC
CASSLGGGITYQETQYF
>.|TRBD1|TRBJ1-2|TRBV7-9
TGTGCCGGCAGCTCTCAATCGACAGGGCTTGGCTATGGCTACACCTTC
CAGSSQSTGLGYGYTF
>.|.|TRBJ1-1|TRBV27
TGTGCCAGCAGTTCGGGTCCGAACACTGAAGCTTTCTTT
CASSSGPNTEAFF
>once|.|TRBJ1-4|TRBV15
TGTGCCACCAGCAGAGATCTGGCGGTTACGAATGAAAAACTGTTTTTT
CATSRDLAVTNEKLFF
>.|.|TRBJ1-4|TRBV4-2
TGTGCCAGCAGCCAAGATCTTGAGGCCGGGTCGGGAAAACTGTTTTTT
CASSQDLEAGSGKLFF
>.|.|TRBJ2-2|TRBV6-5
TGTGCCAGCAGTGACACAGGGCGCACCGGGGAGCTGTTTTTT
CASSDTGRTGELFF
>once|.|TRBJ1-4|TRBV2
TGTGCCAGCAGTGAATTCCGGGGGTTAAAAGAAAAACTGTTTTTT
CASSEFRGLKEKLFF
>.|TRBD2|TRBJ2-1|TRBV2
TGTGCCAGCAGTGTACAGCGGGAGGGCCATGAGCAGTTCTTC
CASSVQREGHEQFF
>.|.|TRBJ2-7|TRBV7-3
TGTGCCAGCAGCTTAAGGCCGGGAAGCTCCTACGAGCAGTACTTC
CASSLRPGSSYEQYF
>.|.|TRBJ1-1|TRBV10-3
TGTGCCGCTCAAACAGGGAGAAATACTGAAGCTTTCTTT
CAAQTGRNTEAFF